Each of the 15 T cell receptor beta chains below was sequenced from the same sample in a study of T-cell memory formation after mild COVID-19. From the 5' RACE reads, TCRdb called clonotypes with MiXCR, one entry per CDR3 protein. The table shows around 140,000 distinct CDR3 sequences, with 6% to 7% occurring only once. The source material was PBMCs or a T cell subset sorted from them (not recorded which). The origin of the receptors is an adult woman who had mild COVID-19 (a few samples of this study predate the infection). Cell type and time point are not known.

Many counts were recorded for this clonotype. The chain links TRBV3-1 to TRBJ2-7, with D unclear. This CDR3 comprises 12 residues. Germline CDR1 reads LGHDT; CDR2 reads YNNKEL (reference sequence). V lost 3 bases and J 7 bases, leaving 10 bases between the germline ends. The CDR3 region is CASSQASREQYF. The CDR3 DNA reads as TGTGCCAGCAGCCAGGCCTCCCGTGAGCAGTACTTC.

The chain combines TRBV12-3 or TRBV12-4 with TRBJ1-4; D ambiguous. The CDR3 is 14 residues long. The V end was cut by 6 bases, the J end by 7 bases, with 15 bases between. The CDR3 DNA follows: TGTGCCAGCAGCCCGACCGGGGAGGCTGAAAAACTGTTTTTT. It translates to CASSPTGEAEKLFF.

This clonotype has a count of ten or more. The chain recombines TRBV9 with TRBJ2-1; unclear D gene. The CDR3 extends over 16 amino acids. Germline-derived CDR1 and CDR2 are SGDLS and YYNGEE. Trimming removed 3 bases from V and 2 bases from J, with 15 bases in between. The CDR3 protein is CASSGVGFVPYNEQFF. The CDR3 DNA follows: TGTGCCAGCAGCGGGGTGGGGTTTGTCCCCTACAATGAGCAGTTCTTC.

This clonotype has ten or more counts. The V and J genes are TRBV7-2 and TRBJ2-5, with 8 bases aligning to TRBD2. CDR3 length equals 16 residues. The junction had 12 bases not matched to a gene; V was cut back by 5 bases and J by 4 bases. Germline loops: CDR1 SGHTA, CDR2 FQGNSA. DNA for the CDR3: TGTGCCAGCAGCCGGGGACTAGTTCGAGGAGGAGAGACCCAGTACTTC. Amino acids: CASSRGLVRGGETQYF. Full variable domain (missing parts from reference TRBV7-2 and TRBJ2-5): GAGVSQSPSNKVTEKGKDVELRCDPISGHTALYWYRQSLGQGLEFLIYFQGNSAPDKSGLPSDRFSAERTGGSVSTLTIQRTQQEDSAVYLCASSRGLVRGGETQYFGPGTRLLVL.

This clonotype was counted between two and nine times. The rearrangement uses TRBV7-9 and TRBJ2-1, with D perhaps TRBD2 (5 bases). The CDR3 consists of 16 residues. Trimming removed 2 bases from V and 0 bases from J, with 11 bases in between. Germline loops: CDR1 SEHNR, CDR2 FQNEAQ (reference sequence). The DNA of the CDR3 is TGTGCCAGCAGCTTAAGGGAGCTCCTCTCCTACAATGAGCAGTTCTTC. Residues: CASSLRELLSYNEQFF.

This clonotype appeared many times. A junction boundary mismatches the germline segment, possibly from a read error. Here the CDR3 reads CASRLDRAQETQYF. CDR3 coding DNA: TGTGCCAGCAGGTTAGACAGAGCACAAGAGACCCAGTACTTC. The chain combines TRBV7-2 with TRBJ2-5, with D perhaps TRBD1 (5 bases). In germline, CDR1 is SGHTA, CDR2 FQGNSA. This CDR3 has 14 amino acids.

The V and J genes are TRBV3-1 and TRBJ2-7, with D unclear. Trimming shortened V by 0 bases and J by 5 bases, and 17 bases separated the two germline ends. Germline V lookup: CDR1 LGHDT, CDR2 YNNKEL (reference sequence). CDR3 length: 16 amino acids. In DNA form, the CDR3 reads TGTGCCAGCAGCCAAGATCGGCTATTAGTCCGGAACGAGCAGTACTTC. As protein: CASSQDRLLVRNEQYF.

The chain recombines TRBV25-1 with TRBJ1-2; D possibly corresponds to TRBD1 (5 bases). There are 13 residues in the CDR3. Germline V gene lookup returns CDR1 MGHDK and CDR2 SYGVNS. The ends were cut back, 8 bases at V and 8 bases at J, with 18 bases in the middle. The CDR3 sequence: CASGPSGKWGYTF. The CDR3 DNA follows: TGTGCCAGCGGGCCATCAGGGAAATGGGGCTACACCTTC.

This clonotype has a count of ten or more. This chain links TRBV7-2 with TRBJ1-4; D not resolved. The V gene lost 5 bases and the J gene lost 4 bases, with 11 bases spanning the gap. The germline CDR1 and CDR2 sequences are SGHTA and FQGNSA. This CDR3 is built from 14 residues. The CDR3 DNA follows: TGTGCCAGCAGCGCAGTACAGCTTAATGAAAAACTGTTTTTT. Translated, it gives CASSAVQLNEKLFF.

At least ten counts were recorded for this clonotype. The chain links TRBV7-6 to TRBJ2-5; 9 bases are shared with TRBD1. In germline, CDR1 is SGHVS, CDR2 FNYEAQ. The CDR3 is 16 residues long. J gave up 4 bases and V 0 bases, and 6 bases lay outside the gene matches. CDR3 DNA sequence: TGTGCCAGCAGCTTAGCACAGGGGGCTTTGGGAGAGACCCAGTACTTC. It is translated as CASSLAQGALGETQYF.

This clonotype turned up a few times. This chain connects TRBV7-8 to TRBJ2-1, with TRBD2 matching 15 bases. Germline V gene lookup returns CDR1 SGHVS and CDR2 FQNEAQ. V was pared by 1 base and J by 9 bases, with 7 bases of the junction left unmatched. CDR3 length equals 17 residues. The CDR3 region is CASSLVRLGLAGGEQFF. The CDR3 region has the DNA TGTGCCAGCAGCTTAGTTAGACTGGGACTAGCGGGAGGTGAGCAGTTCTTC.

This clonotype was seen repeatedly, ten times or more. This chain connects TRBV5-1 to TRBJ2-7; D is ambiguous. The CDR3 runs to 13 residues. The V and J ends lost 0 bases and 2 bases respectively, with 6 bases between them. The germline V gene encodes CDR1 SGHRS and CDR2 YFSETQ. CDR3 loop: CASSLEAPYEQYF. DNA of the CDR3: TGCGCCAGCAGCTTGGAGGCACCCTACGAGCAGTACTTC.

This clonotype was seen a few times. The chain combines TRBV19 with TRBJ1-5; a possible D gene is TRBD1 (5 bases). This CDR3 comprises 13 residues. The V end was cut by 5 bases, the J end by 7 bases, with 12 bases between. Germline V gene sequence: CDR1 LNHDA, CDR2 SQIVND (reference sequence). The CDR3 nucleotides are TGTGCCAGTAGTGTGGGGGAAAGACAGCCCCAGCATTTT. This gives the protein CASSVGERQPQHF.

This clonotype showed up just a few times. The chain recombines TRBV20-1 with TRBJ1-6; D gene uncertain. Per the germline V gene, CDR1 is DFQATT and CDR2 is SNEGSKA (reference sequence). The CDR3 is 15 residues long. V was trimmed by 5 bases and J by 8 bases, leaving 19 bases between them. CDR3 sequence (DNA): TGCAGTGCTCCCGCCCGGATCGGCGGGCATTCACCCCTCCACTTT. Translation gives CSAPARIGGHSPLHF.

CDR3: CASSPGQGGGTEAFF. The CDR3 DNA follows: TGCGCCAGCAGCCCGGGACAGGGAGGGGGCACTGAAGCTTTCTTT. The rearrangement links TRBV5-1 to TRBJ1-1; TRBD1 agrees at 9 bases. Germline assignment: CDR1 SGHRS and CDR2 YFSETQ. This CDR3 is 15 amino acids long. Losses at the gene ends were 4 bases for V and 4 bases for J; bases not matched to a gene: 8.